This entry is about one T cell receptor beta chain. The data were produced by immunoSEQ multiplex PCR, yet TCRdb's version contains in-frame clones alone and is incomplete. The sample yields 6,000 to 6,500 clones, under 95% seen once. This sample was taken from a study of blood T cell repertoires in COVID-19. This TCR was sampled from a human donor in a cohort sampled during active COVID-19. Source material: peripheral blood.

The CDR3 DNA reads TGCGCCAGCAGCCAAGATCCCAGCGGATACTACGAGCAGTACTTC. Encoded protein: CASSQDPSGYYEQYF. This sequence joins TRBV4-3 and TRBJ2-7, with a tentative D call TRBD2 (5 bases). Trimming took 0 bases from V and 3 from J, leaving 12 bases between them. Germline assignment: CDR1 LGHNA and CDR2 YSLEER. This CDR3 comprises 15 residues.